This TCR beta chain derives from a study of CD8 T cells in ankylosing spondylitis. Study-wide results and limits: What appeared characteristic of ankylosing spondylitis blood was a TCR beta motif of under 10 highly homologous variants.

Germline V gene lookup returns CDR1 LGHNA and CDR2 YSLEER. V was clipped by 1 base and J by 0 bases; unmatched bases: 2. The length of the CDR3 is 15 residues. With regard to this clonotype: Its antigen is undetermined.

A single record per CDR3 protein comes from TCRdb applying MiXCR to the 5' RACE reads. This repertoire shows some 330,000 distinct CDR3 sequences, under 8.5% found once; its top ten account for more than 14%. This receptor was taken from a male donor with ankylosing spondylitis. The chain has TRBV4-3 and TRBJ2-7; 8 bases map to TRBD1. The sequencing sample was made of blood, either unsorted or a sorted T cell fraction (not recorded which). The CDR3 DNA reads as TGCGCCAGCAGCCAAGGACAGGGGACCTCCTACGAGCAGTACTTC. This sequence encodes CASSQGQGTSYEQYF.